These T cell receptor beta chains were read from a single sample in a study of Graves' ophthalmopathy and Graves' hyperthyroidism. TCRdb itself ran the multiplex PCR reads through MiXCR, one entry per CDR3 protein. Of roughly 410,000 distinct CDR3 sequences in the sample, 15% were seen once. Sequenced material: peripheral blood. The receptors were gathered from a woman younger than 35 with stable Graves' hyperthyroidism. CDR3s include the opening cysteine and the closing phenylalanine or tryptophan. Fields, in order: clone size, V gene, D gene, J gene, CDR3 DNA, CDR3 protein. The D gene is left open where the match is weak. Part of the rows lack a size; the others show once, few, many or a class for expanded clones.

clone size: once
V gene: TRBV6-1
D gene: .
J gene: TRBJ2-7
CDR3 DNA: TGTGCCAGCAGCATTACAGGGGGGGCCGGGGAGCAGTACTTC
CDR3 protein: CASSITGGAGEQYF

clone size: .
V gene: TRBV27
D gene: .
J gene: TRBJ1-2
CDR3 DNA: TGTGCCAGCAGTCTATACAGGGAATCGTACTATGGCTACACCTTC
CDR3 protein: CASSLYRESYYGYTF

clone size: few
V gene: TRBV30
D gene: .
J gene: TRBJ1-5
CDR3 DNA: TGTGCCTGGAGTGTTGAATCAAATCAGCCCCAGCATTTT
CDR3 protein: CAWSVESNQPQHF

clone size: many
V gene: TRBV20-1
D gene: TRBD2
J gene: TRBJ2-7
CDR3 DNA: TGCAGTGCTCCCGGGACTAGCGGGGGGGAACTTTCCTACGAGCAGTACTTC
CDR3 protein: CSAPGTSGGELSYEQYF

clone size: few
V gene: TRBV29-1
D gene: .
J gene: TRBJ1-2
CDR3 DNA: TGCAGCGTTGAAGCGCCCCCCGGCACCTTC
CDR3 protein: CSVEAPPGTF

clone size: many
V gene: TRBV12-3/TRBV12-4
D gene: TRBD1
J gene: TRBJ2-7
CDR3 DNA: TGTGCCAGCAGGACAGGGGACCTGAACTACGAGCAGTACTTC
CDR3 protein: CASRTGDLNYEQYF

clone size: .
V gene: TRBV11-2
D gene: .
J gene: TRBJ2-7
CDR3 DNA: TGTGCCAGCAGCTTAGGACCTCTAAAGTGGGAGCAGTACTTC
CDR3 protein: CASSLGPLKWEQYF

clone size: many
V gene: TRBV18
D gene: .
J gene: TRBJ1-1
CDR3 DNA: TGTGCCAGCTCACCCACATCGACGACTGAAGCTTTCTTT
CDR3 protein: CASSPTSTTEAFF

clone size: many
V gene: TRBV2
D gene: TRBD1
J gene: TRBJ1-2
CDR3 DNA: TGTGCCAGCAGTGGGGACAGGACCATCTATGGCTACACCTTC
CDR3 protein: CASSGDRTIYGYTF

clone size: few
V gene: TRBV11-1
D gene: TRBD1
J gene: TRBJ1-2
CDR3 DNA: TGTGCCAGCAGCCTTAACGCCGGGACAGGGAGAGAGGGCTACACCTTC
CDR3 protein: CASSLNAGTGREGYTF

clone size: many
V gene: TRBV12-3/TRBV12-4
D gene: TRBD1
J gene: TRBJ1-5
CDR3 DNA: TGTGCCAGCAGAAGCACCGACAGGGGCAATCAGCCCCAGCATTTT
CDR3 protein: CASRSTDRGNQPQHF

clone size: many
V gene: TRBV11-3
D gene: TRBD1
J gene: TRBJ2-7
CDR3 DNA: TGTGCCAGCAGCTTAGATCATTACAGGGGGTCCGAGCAGTACTTC
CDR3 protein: CASSLDHYRGSEQYF

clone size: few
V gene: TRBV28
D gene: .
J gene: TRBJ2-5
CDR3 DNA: TGTGCCAGCAGTTATACGGACGCCCCCAGTCAAGAGACCCAGTACTTC
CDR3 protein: CASSYTDAPSQETQYF

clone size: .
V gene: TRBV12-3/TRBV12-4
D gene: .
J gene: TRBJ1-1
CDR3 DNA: TGTGCCAGCAGTTTTCGTCAGGGGATGAACACTGAAGCTTTCTTT
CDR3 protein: CASSFRQGMNTEAFF

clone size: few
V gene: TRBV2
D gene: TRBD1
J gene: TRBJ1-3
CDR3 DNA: TGTGCCAGCACCGAAGAAGGGACAGGAAATATTGGAAACACCATATATTTT
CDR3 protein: CASTEEGTGNIGNTIYF

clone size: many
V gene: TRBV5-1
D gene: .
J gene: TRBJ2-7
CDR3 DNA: TGCGCCAGCAGCTTGGGTCAGGACGGGGCCGAGCAGTACTTC
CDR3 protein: CASSLGQDGAEQYF

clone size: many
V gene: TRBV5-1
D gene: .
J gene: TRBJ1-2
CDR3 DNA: TGCGCCAGCAGCCAAACGGAGGGGCGCGACTATGGCTACACCTTC
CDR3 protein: CASSQTEGRDYGYTF

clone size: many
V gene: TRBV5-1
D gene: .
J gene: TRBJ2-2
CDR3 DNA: TGCGCCAGCAGCGTGGGATTAGTGGGGGAGCTGTTTTTT
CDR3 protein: CASSVGLVGELFF

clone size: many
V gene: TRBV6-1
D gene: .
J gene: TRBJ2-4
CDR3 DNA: TGTGCCACAGCGCTAGGAGCCAAAAACATTCAGTACTTC
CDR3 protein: CATALGAKNIQYF

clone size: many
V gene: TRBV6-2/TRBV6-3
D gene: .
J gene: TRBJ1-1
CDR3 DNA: TGTGCCAGCAGTTACGAATACAACACTGAAGCTTTCTTT
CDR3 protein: CASSYEYNTEAFF

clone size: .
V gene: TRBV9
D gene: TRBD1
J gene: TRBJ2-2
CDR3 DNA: TGTGCCAGCAGCGTAGTACAGGGGTTGGACACCGGGGAGCTGTTTTTT
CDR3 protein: CASSVVQGLDTGELFF

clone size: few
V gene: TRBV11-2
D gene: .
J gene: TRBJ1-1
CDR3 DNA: TGTGCCAGCAGCCCATACCCGAACACTGAAGCTTTCTTT
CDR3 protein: CASSPYPNTEAFF

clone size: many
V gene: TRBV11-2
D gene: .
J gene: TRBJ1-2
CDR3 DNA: TGTGCCAGCAGTCAAACAGGGAACGATCTATTAAATGGCTACACCTTC
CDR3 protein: CASSQTGNDLLNGYTF

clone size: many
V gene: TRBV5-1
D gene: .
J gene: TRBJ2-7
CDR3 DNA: TGCGCCAGCAGCTTGGGTGGGGGGCTGGCGCGCGAGCAGTACTTC
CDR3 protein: CASSLGGGLAREQYF

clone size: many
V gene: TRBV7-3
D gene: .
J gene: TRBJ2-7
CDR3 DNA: TGTGCCAGCAGCCACGGGGGCGCCGAGCAGTACTTC
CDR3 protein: CASSHGGAEQYF

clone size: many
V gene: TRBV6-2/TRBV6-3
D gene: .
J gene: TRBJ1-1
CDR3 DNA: TGTGCCAGCAGTTACCCAAGGGAGGTAATGAACACTGAAGCTTTCTTT
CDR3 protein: CASSYPREVMNTEAFF

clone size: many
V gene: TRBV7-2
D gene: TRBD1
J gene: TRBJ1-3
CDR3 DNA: TGTGCCAGCAGCTTAGCTTCAGGGGGCGCGGACACCATATATTTT
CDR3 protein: CASSLASGGADTIYF

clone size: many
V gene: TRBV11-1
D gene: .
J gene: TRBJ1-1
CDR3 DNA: TGTGCCAGCAGCTTCGGGTCAGGGGTAGTCAACACTGAAGCTTTCTTT
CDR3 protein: CASSFGSGVVNTEAFF